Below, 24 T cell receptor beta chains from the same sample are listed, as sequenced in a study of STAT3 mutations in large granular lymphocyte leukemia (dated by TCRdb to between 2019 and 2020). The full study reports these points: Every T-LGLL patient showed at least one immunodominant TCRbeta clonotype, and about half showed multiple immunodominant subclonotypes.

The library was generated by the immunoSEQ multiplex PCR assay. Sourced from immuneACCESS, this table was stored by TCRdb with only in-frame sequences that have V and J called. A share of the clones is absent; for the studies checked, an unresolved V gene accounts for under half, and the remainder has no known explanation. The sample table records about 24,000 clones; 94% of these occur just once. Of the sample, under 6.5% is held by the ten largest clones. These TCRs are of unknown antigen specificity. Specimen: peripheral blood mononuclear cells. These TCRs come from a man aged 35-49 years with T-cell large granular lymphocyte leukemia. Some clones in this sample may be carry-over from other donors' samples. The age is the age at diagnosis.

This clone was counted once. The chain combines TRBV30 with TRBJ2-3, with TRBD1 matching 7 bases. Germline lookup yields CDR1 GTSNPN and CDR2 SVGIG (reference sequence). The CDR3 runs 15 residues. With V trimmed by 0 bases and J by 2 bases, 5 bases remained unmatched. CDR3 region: CAWSVGDSLTDTQYF. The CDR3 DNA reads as TGTGCCTGGAGTGTAGGGGACAGCCTCACAGATACGCAGTATTTT.

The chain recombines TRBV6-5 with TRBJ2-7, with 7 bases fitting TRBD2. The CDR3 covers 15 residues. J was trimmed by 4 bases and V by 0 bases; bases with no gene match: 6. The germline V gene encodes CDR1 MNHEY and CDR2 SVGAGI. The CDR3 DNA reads TGTGCCAGCAGTTACTCGGGACTAAAAGGGTACGAGCAGTACTTC. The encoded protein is CASSYSGLKGYEQYF.

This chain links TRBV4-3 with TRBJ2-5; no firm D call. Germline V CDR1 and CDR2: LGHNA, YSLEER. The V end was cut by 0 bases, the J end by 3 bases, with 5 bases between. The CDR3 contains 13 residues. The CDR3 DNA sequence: TGCGCCAGCAGCCAAGATGGAGAAGAGACCCAGTACTTC. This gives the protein CASSQDGEETQYF.

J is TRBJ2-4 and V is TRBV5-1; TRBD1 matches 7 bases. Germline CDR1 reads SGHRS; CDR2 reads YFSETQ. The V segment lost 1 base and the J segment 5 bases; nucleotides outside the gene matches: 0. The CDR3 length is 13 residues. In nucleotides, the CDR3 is TGCGCCAGCAGCTTGACAGGGGAAAACATTCAGTACTTC. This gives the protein CASSLTGENIQYF.

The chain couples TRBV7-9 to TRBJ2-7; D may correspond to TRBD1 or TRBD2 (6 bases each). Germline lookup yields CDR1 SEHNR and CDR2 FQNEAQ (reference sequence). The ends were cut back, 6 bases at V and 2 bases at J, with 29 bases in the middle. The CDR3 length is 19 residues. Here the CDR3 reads CASSPPLYSGQGTPYEQYF. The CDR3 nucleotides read TGTGCCAGCAGTCCCCCCCTTTATAGTGGTCAGGGGACTCCCTACGAGCAGTACTTC.

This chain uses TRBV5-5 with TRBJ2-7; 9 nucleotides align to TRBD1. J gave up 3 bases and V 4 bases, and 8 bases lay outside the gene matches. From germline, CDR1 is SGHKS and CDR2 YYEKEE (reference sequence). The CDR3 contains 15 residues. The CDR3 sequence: CASSHPPTGGYEQYF. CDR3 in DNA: TGTGCCAGCAGCCACCCCCCGACAGGGGGCTACGAGCAGTACTTC. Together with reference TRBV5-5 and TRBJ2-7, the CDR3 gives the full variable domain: DAGVTQSPTHLIKTRGQQVTLRCSPISGHKSVSWYQQVLGQGPQFIFQYYEKEERGRGNFPDRFSARQFPNYSSELNVNALLLGDSALYLCASSHPPTGGYEQYFGPGTRLTVT.

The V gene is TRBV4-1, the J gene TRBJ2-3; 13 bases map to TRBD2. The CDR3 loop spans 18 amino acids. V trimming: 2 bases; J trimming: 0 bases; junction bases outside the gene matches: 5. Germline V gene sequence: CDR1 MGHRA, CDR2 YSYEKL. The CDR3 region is CASSQRLAGGLSTDTQYF. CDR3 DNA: TGCGCCAGCAGCCAAAGACTAGCGGGGGGCTTGAGCACAGATACGCAGTATTTT.

In DNA, the CDR3 is TGTGCCAGTAGTATTGGACAGCATAGCAATCAGCCCCAGCATTTT. This sequence encodes CASSIGQHSNQPQHF. V usage is TRBV19 and J usage is TRBJ1-5, with D possibly matching TRBD1 (6 bases). CDR3 size: 15 residues. V gave up 3 bases and J gave up 0 bases, with 9 bases separating them. CDR1 LNHDA and CDR2 SQIVND come from the germline V gene (reference sequence). Looking up the rest from reference TRBV19 and TRBJ1-5 gives the full variable domain: DGGITQSPKYLFRKEGQNVTLSCEQNLNHDAMYWYRQDPGQGLRLIYYSQIVNDFQKGDIAEGYSVSREKKESFPLTVTSAQKNPTAFYLCASSIGQHSNQPQHFGDGTRLSIL.

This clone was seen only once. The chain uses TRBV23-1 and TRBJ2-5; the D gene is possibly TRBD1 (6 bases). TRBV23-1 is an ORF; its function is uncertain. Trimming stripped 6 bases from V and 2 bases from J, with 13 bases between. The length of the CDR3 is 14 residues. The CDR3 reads CASSRAGEQETQYF. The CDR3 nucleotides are TGCGCCAGCAGCCGAGCAGGGGAACAAGAGACCCAGTACTTC.

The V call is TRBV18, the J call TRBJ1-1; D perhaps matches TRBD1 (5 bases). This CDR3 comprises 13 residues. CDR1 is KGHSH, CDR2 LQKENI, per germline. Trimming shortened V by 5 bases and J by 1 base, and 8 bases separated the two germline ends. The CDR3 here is CASSDGQNTEAFF. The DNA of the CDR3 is TGTGCCAGCTCAGACGGACAGAACACTGAAGCTTTCTTT.

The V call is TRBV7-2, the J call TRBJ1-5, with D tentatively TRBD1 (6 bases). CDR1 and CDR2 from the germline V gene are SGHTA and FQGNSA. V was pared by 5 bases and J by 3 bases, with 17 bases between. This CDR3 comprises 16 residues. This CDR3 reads CASSGGAGEYNQPQHF. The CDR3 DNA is TGTGCCAGCAGCGGTGGGGCAGGGGAGTACAATCAGCCCCAGCATTTT.

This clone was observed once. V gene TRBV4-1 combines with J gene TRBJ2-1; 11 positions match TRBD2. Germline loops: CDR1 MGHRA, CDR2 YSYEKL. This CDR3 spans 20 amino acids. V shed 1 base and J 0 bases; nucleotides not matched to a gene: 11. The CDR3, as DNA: TGCGCCAGCAGCCAAGGCCCGCTAGCGGGGGGACATAGCTCCTACAATGAGCAGTTCTTC. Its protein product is CASSQGPLAGGHSSYNEQFF.

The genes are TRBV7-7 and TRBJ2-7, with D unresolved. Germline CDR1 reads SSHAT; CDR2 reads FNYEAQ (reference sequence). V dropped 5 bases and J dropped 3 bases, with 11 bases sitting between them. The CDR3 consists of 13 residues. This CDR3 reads CASSRAESYEQYF. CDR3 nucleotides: TGTGCCAGCAGCCGCGCAGAGAGCTACGAGCAGTACTTC.

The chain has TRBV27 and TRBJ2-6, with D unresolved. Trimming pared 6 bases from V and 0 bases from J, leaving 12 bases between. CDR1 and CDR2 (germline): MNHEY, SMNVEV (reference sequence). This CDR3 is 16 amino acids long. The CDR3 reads CASSPETSSGANVLTF. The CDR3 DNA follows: TGTGCCAGCAGCCCAGAAACGTCCTCTGGGGCCAACGTCCTGACTTTC.

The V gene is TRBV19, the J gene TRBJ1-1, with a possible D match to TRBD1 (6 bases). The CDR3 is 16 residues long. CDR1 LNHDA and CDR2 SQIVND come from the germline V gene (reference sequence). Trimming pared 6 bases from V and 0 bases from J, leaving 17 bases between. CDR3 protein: CASSSVSGQLNTEAFF. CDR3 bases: TGTGCCAGTAGCTCCGTTTCGGGACAACTGAACACTGAAGCTTTCTTT. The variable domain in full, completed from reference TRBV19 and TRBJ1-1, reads DGGITQSPKYLFRKEGQNVTLSCEQNLNHDAMYWYRQDPGQGLRLIYYSQIVNDFQKGDIAEGYSVSREKKESFPLTVTSAQKNPTAFYLCASSSVSGQLNTEAFFGQGTRLTVV.

CDR3: CASSQDGRRETQYF. DNA of the CDR3: TGCGCCAGCAGCCAAGATGGCCGGAGGGAGACCCAGTACTTC. This rearrangement joins TRBV4-1 to TRBJ2-5; perhaps TRBD2 as D (5 bases). The CDR3 runs 14 residues. V was trimmed by 0 bases and J by 5 bases, leaving 10 bases between them. The V gene's germline CDR1 is MGHRA and CDR2 YSYEKL.

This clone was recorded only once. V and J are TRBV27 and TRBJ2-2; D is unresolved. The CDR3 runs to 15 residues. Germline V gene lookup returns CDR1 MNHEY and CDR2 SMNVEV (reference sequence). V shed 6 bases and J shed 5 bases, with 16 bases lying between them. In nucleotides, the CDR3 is TGTGCCAGCAGCTCGGACCCGTTCTATACCGGGGAGCTGTTTTTT. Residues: CASSSDPFYTGELFF.

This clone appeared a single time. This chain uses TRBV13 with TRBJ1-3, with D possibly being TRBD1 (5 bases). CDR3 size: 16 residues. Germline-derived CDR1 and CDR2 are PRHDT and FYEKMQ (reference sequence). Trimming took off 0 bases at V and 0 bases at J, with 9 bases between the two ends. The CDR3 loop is CASSLGLTASGNTIYF. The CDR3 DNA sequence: TGTGCCAGCAGCTTAGGCCTGACAGCCTCTGGAAACACCATATATTTT.

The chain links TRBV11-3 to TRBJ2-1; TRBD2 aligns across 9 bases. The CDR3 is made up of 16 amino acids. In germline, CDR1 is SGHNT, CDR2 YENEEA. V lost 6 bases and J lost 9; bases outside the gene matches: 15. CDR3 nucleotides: TGTGCCAGCAGTCCTGCCCCTGGCGGGGGGGCCGGTGAGCAGTTCTTC. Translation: CASSPAPGGGAGEQFF.

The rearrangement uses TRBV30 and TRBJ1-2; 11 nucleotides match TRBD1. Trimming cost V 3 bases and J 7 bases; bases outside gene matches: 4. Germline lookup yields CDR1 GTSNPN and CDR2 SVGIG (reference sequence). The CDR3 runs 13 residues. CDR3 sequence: CAWRFGTGGGYTF. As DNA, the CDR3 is TGTGCCTGGAGATTCGGGACAGGGGGTGGCTACACCTTC.

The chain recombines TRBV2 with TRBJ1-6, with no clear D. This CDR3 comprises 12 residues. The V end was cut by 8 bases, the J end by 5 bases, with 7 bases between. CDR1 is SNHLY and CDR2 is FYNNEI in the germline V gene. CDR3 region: CASGPNNSPLHF. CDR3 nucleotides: TGTGCCAGCGGCCCTAATAATTCACCCCTCCACTTT.

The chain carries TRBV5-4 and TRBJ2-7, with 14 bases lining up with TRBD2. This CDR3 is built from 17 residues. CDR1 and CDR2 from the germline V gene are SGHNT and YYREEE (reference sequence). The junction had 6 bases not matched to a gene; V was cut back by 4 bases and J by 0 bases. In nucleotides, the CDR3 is TGTGCCAGCAGCCTCGGGACTAGCGGGAGTAGCTCCTACGAGCAGTACTTC. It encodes CASSLGTSGSSSYEQYF.

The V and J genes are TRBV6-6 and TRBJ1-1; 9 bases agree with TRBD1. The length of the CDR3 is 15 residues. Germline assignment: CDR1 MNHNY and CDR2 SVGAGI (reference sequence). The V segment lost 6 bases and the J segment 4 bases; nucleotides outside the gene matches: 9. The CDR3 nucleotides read TGTGCCAGCAGAGGGAAGGGACAGGGCGGCACTGAAGCTTTCTTT. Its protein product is CASRGKGQGGTEAFF.

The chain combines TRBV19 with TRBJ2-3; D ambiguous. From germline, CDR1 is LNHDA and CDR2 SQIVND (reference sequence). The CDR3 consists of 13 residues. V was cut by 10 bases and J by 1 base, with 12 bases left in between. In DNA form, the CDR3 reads TGTGCCACCCTGATATGGGGCACAGATACGCAGTATTTT. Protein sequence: CATLIWGTDTQYF.